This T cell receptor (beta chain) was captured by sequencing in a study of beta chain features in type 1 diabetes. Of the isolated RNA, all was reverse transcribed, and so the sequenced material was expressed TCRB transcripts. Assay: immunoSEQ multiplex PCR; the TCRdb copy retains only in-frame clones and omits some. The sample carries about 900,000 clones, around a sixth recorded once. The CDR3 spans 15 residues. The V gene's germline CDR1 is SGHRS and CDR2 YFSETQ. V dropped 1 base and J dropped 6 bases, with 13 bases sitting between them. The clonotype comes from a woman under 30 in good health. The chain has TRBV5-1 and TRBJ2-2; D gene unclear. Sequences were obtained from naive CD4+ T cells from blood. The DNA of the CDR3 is TGCGCCAGCAGCTTGACCCAAAGTTGGCCCGGGGAGCTGTTTTTT. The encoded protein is CASSLTQSWPGELFF.